The 19 T cell receptor beta chains below were found in one sample sequenced in a study of blood T cell repertoires in COVID-19. Sequencing used immunoSEQ multiplex PCR; TCRdb keeps in-frame clones, though not all of them. Among tens of thousands of clones, less than 90% were seen once, and the ten largest hold 9.1%. Sequencing used peripheral blood. The source of these receptors is a human donor in a cohort sampled during active COVID-19.

The J gene is TRBJ2-7, the V gene TRBV3-1 (or the pseudogene TRBV3-2); 10 bases agree with TRBD2. With V trimmed by 4 bases and J by 1 base, 4 bases remained unmatched. There are 15 residues in the CDR3. Germline lookup yields CDR1 LGHDT and CDR2 YNNKEL (reference sequence). The CDR3 region has the DNA TGTGCCAGCAGCCCCACTAGCGGGGATTCCTACGAGCAGTACTTC. It yields the protein CASSPTSGDSYEQYF.

The chain has TRBV4-1 and TRBJ1-5; 8 bases are shared with TRBD1. There are 16 residues in the CDR3. V trimming: 0 bases; J trimming: 5 bases; junction bases outside the gene matches: 6. Germline-derived CDR1 and CDR2 are MGHRA and YSYEKL. The DNA for the CDR3 is TGCGCCAGCAGCCAAGAGACAGGGGTCCGTTATCAGCCCCAGCATTTT. Protein: CASSQETGVRYQPQHF.

This rearrangement joins TRBV13 to TRBJ2-3, with 11 bases fitting TRBD2. Germline CDR1 and CDR2: PRHDT and FYEKMQ (reference sequence). The CDR3 spans 16 residues. V was clipped by 1 base and J by 2 bases; unmatched bases: 2. The CDR3 DNA reads as TGTGCCAGCAGCTTAGTAGCGGGAGGGGTCACAGATACGCAGTATTTT. This encodes CASSLVAGGVTDTQYF. The full variable domain, with the rest looked up from reference TRBV13 and TRBJ2-3, is AAGVIQSPRHLIKEKRETATLKCYPIPRHDTVYWYQQGPGQDPQFLISFYEKMQSDKGSIPDRFSAQQFSDYHSELNMSSLELGDSALYFCASSLVAGGVTDTQYFGPGTRLTVL.

The chain is built from TRBV5-8 and TRBJ2-5; 9 bases align to TRBD1. This CDR3 is built from 15 residues. V gave up 4 bases and J gave up 3 bases; unmatched junction bases: 7. The germline V gene has CDR1 SGHTS and CDR2 YDEGEE. CDR3 nucleotide sequence: TGTGCCAGCAGCGGAAGGGGACAGGGTGAAGAGACCCAGTACTTC. It yields the protein CASSGRGQGEETQYF.

The V call is TRBV5-1, the J call TRBJ2-7, with 8 bases aligning to TRBD1. The CDR3 loop spans 13 amino acids. Per germline, CDR1 SGHRS and CDR2 YFSETQ. J gave up 5 bases and V 2 bases, and 3 bases lay outside the gene matches. The CDR3 region is CASSFAGGDEQYF. The CDR3 DNA follows: TGCGCCAGCAGCTTCGCAGGGGGCGACGAGCAGTACTTC.

This sequence joins TRBV3-1 (or the pseudogene TRBV3-2) and TRBJ2-1, with 7 positions matching TRBD1. After removal of 4 bases from V and 5 bases from J, the junction contained 5 bases not matched to a gene. CDR1 and CDR2 from the germline V gene are LGHDT and YNNKEL (reference sequence). The CDR3 sequence is 14 residues long. The CDR3 coding sequence is TGTGCCAGCAGCCTAAGGGGGCTCGACAATGAGCAGTTCTTC. It encodes CASSLRGLDNEQFF.

Written as DNA, the CDR3 is TGTGCCAGCAGTCCGTCAGGGGGACCTATGAACACTGAAGCTTTCTTT. It encodes CASSPSGGPMNTEAFF. The chain employs TRBV4-2 and TRBJ1-1; 7 bases are shared with TRBD1. In germline, CDR1 is LGHNA, CDR2 YNFKEQ. The V gene end was trimmed by 6 bases and the J gene end by 0 bases; junction bases not matched to a gene: 10. This CDR3 is 16 amino acids long.

The gene calls are TRBV6-1 and TRBJ2-7; D possibly corresponds to TRBD1 (5 bases). The V gene's germline CDR1 is MNHNS and CDR2 SASEGT. Between the trimmed V and J ends, which lost 3 bases and 2 bases, there was a span of 14 bases. The CDR3 is 15 amino acids. The CDR3: CASSEGLIKAYEQYF. The CDR3 DNA reads TGTGCCAGCAGTGAGGGGCTCATAAAGGCCTACGAGCAGTACTTC.

V gene TRBV10-3 combines with J gene TRBJ2-1; 7 nucleotides line up with TRBD1. The V and J ends lost 0 bases and 0 bases, in that order; junction bases with no gene match: 5. This CDR3 has 17 amino acids. CDR1 is ENHRY and CDR2 is SYGVKD in the germline V gene. CDR3 nucleotide sequence: TGTGCCATCAGTGAGTCTCGACAGGGTTACTCCTACAATGAGCAGTTCTTC. It translates to CAISESRQGYSYNEQFF.

The V gene is TRBV11-2, the J gene TRBJ2-7; a possible D gene is TRBD1 (6 bases). V was clipped by 5 bases and J by 0 bases, with 11 bases between them. Per germline, CDR1 SGHAT and CDR2 FQNNGV. The CDR3 length is 14 residues. DNA of the CDR3: TGTGCCAGCAGCCTGGACAGAAACTCCTACGAGCAGTACTTC. Protein sequence: CASSLDRNSYEQYF.

The chain joins TRBV28 to TRBJ2-3; the D is unclear. V lost 3 bases and J 2 bases, leaving 9 bases between the germline ends. Germline V gene lookup returns CDR1 MDHEN and CDR2 SYDVKM. CDR3 length: 14 residues. CDR3 coding DNA: TGTGCCAGCAGTTTTATGAGGAACACAGATACGCAGTATTTT. Its translation is CASSFMRNTDTQYF. Together with reference TRBV28 and TRBJ2-3, the CDR3 gives the full variable domain: DVKVTQSSRYLVKRTGEKVFLECVQDMDHENMFWYRQDPGLGLRLIYFSYDVKMKEKGDIPEGYSVSREKKERFSLILESASTNQTSMYLCASSFMRNTDTQYFGPGTRLTVL.

V gene TRBV19 combines with J gene TRBJ2-1, with 16 bases matching TRBD2. The CDR3 has 15 amino acids. The germline CDR1 and CDR2 sequences are LNHDA and SQIVND (reference sequence). V dropped 6 bases and J dropped 9; count of bases not matched to a gene: 5. The CDR3 reads CASRVGLAGGIEQFF. CDR3 sequence (DNA): TGTGCCAGTAGGGTGGGACTAGCGGGAGGGATTGAGCAGTTCTTC.

The chain recombines TRBV7-9 with TRBJ2-7; 7 bases fit TRBD1. Germline V lookup: CDR1 SEHNR, CDR2 FQNEAQ (reference sequence). The trim removed 1 base at V and 3 bases at J, leaving 3 bases unmatched. The CDR3 covers 14 residues. The CDR3: CASSLVTGDYEQYF. DNA for the CDR3: TGTGCCAGCAGCTTAGTTACAGGGGACTACGAGCAGTACTTC.

This sequence joins TRBV28 and TRBJ2-3; the match to TRBD2 covers 7 bases. Germline values: CDR1 MDHEN, CDR2 SYDVKM. The CDR3 is made up of 14 amino acids. Trimming removed 2 bases from V and 3 bases from J; junction bases left unmatched: 2. This chain's CDR3 is CASSLGRATDTQYF. The CDR3 DNA reads TGTGCCAGCAGTTTAGGGAGGGCAACAGATACGCAGTATTTT.

The V gene is TRBV7-8, the J gene TRBJ1-2; D unresolved. Germline-derived CDR1 and CDR2 are SGHVS and FQNEAQ. With 11 bases removed from V and 0 bases from J, the gap between germline ends came to 16 bases. This CDR3 spans 14 amino acids. Here the CDR3 reads CAVSSGPANYGYTF. CDR3 DNA sequence: TGTGCCGTATCCTCTGGGCCGGCTAACTATGGCTACACCTTC.

This chain uses TRBV18 with TRBJ1-1; 8 nucleotides line up with TRBD1. The CDR3 has 16 amino acids. The J segment lost 0 bases and the V segment lost 6 bases, leaving 9 bases of the junction unmatched. Per the germline V gene, CDR1 is KGHSH and CDR2 is LQKENI. The CDR3 here is CASSSGTGVLNTEAFF. The CDR3 DNA follows: TGTGCCAGCTCCTCCGGGACAGGAGTCTTGAACACTGAAGCTTTCTTT.

This chain joins TRBV29-1 and TRBJ2-1, with 8 positions matching TRBD2. The CDR3 length is 17 residues. Germline V CDR1 and CDR2: SQVTM, ANQGSEA. With V trimmed by 0 bases and J by 4 bases, 11 bases remained unmatched. DNA of the CDR3: TGCAGCGTTGAAGATCTAGGGGGAGCGGGAGCTTACAATGAGCAGTTCTTC. Amino acid sequence: CSVEDLGGAGAYNEQFF.

V is TRBV3-1 (or the pseudogene TRBV3-2) and J is TRBJ2-3; 14 nucleotides align to TRBD2. The CDR3 consists of 19 residues. The V and J ends lost 3 bases and 3 bases, in that order; junction bases with no gene match: 11. Germline-derived CDR1 and CDR2 are LGHDT and YNNKEL (reference sequence). CDR3: CASSQAGTSGGTQTDTQYF. The CDR3 coding sequence is TGTGCCAGCAGCCAGGCCGGGACTAGCGGGGGTACCCAAACAGATACGCAGTATTTT.

The chain carries TRBV5-4 and TRBJ2-3, with TRBD2 identical over 10 bases. Germline CDR1 and CDR2: SGHNT and YYREEE (reference sequence). V trimming: 4 bases; J trimming: 5 bases; junction bases outside the gene matches: 7. The CDR3 covers 15 residues. CDR3: CASSPAGGPKDTQYF. CDR3 nucleotides: TGTGCCAGCAGCCCAGCGGGGGGGCCGAAAGATACGCAGTATTTT.